One sample yielded the 19 T cell receptor beta chains listed below, sequenced in a study of molecular identifiers for immune sequencing clone quantification. TCRdb called the PCR reads again in MiXCR, with one record for every CDR3 protein. The sample lists some 88,000 distinct CDR3 sequences; roughly a fifth were seen once. Sequences were obtained from naive CD8+ T cells from blood, with Jurkat cell RNA spiked in. Sample subset: FACS-sorted CD8+CD4-CCR7+CD45RA+ naive T cells. The receptors here all came from a human donor in good health. Some libraries in this study had Jurkat cell RNA spiked in.

The chain recombines TRBV7-9 with TRBJ2-3, with D maybe TRBD1 (6 bases). Germline CDR1 is SEHNR and CDR2 is FQNEAQ (reference sequence). This CDR3 has 17 residues. Trimming stripped 4 bases from V and 2 bases from J, with 19 bases between. The DNA of the CDR3 is TGTGCCAGCAGCTCTACCTTTACAGGGCTGTTCACAGATACGCAGTATTTT. Translated: CASSSTFTGLFTDTQYF.

This clonotype showed up many times. The conserved final phenylalanine or tryptophan is absent from the CDR3, which likely points to a read error. No DNA is shown, since the ends of the CDR3 on it are uncertain; the CDR3 is the one TCRdb lists. The rearrangement uses TRBV7-8 and TRBJ2-1. CDR1 and CDR2 from the germline V gene are SGHVS and FQNEAQ. The CDR3 adds up to 8 amino acids, both ends counted. The CDR3: CASRRRPP.

This clonotype appeared a few times. The rearrangement uses TRBV7-8 and TRBJ1-2; perhaps TRBD1 as D (6 bases). The CDR3 extends over 12 amino acids. Germline-derived CDR1 and CDR2 are SGHVS and FQNEAQ. V dropped 4 bases and J dropped 5 bases, with 8 bases sitting between them. The CDR3 protein is CASSSGTYGYTF. The CDR3 DNA follows: TGTGCCAGCAGCTCCGGGACATATGGCTACACCTTC.

V is TRBV7-6 and J is TRBJ2-1, with 7 bases lining up with TRBD2. V gave up 5 bases and J gave up 3 bases; unmatched junction bases: 22. The CDR3 sequence is 20 residues long. Per the germline V gene, CDR1 is SGHVS and CDR2 is FNYEAQ. CDR3 protein: CASSLGTTRKFSGVYNEQFF. The CDR3 DNA is TGTGCCAGCAGCCTTGGGACTACGAGGAAGTTTTCGGGGGTCTACAATGAGCAGTTCTTC.

This clonotype occurred many times. The chain links TRBV4-1 to TRBJ2-3; D is ambiguous. There are 15 residues in the CDR3. Germline loops: CDR1 MGHRA, CDR2 YSYEKL. Deletions cut 0 bases from V and 2 bases from J, with 9 bases between. Here the CDR3 DNA reads TGCGCCAGCAGCCAAGATGTAGACCCCACAGATACGCAGTATTTT. Residues: CASSQDVDPTDTQYF.

This clonotype has just a few counts. J is TRBJ2-5 and V is TRBV5-4, with 7 bases aligning to TRBD2. Germline V lookup: CDR1 SGHNT, CDR2 YYREEE (reference sequence). CDR3 length: 14 residues. The trim removed 3 bases at V and 4 bases at J, leaving 6 bases unmatched. As DNA, the CDR3 is TGTGCCAGCAGCTGGGGGAGGGCCTCAGAGACCCAGTACTTC. Its protein product is CASSWGRASETQYF.

This clonotype was recorded many times. The chain links TRBV10-3 to TRBJ2-7, with D perhaps TRBD2 (5 bases). The CDR3 runs to 15 residues. V lost 6 bases and J 0 bases, leaving 15 bases between the germline ends. Germline V gene lookup returns CDR1 ENHRY and CDR2 SYGVKD. This CDR3 is CAISPGSLSSYEQYF. The CDR3 region has the DNA TGTGCCATCAGCCCGGGAAGCCTCAGCTCCTACGAGCAGTACTTC.

This clonotype appeared many times. The chain employs TRBV7-6 and TRBJ1-3; maybe TRBD1 (5 bases). CDR3 length: 16 amino acids. The germline V and J ends were trimmed by 5 bases and 0 bases, with 14 bases remaining between them. In germline, CDR1 is SGHVS, CDR2 FNYEAQ. The CDR3 sequence is CASSGLGQNSGNTIYF. In DNA, the CDR3 is TGTGCCAGCAGCGGACTCGGACAAAACTCTGGAAACACCATATATTTT.

This clonotype was seen repeatedly, ten times or more. The genes are TRBV5-1 and TRBJ2-3; 10 bases match TRBD2. Germline trimming cut 4 bases from V and 7 bases from J; bases unmatched to any gene: 15. This CDR3 is 17 amino acids long. Germline loops: CDR1 SGHRS, CDR2 YFSETQ. CDR3 nucleotide sequence: TGCGCCAGCAGCCAACCCCCGGGGAGCGGGGGGGTAAATACGCAGTATTTT. It yields the protein CASSQPPGSGGVNTQYF.

This clonotype occurred many times. CDR3 amino acids: CASRTTIHTQYF. The CDR3 coding sequence is TGTGCCAGCAGGACCACGATACATACGCAGTATTTT. J is TRBJ2-3 and V is TRBV7-2; no definite D call. Germline values: CDR1 SGHTA, CDR2 FQGNSA. Trimming left V 6 bases short and J 7 bases short, with 11 bases between. CDR3 length: 12 residues.

In this sample, this clonotype turned up many times. V usage is TRBV7-9 and J usage is TRBJ1-5, with 7 positions matching TRBD1. The CDR3 consists of 15 residues. Looked up from germline, CDR1 is SEHNR and CDR2 is FQNEAQ (reference sequence). The V gene end was trimmed by 1 base and the J gene end by 6 bases; junction bases not matched to a gene: 6. The chain's CDR3 is CASSLDDRVGQPQHF. For the CDR3, the DNA is TGTGCCAGCAGCTTAGATGACAGGGTAGGTCAGCCCCAGCATTTT.

This clonotype has at least ten counts. V usage is TRBV12-3 or TRBV12-4 and J usage is TRBJ2-7, with 9 bases lining up with TRBD1. Trimming cost V 5 bases and J 3 bases; bases outside gene matches: 5. CDR3 length equals 14 residues. The CDR3 sequence: CASSPWTGDYEQYF. The CDR3 DNA reads as TGTGCCAGCAGTCCTTGGACAGGGGACTACGAGCAGTACTTC.

V and J are TRBV24-1 and TRBJ2-2, with D uncertain. V was trimmed by 4 bases and J by 4 bases, leaving 9 bases between them. Germline V lookup: CDR1 KGHDR, CDR2 SFDVKD. This CDR3 has 14 amino acids. CDR3 coding DNA: TGTGCCACCAGTGAGTCACGATCCACCGGGGAGCTGTTTTTT. As protein: CATSESRSTGELFF.

The chain is built from TRBV10-2 and TRBJ1-6; D unclear. Between the trimmed V and J ends, which lost 0 bases and 7 bases, there was a span of 19 bases. CDR1 WSHSY and CDR2 SAAADI come from the germline V gene. This CDR3 is built from 18 residues. CDR3 sequence reads: CASSESSIISISNSPLHF. The CDR3 DNA reads as TGCGCCAGCAGTGAGTCGAGTATCATCAGTATATCGAATTCACCCCTCCACTTT.

This clonotype was observed at least ten times. J is TRBJ2-3 and V is TRBV10-3; 8 bases line up with TRBD2. The germline V gene has CDR1 ENHRY and CDR2 SYGVKD. The CDR3 runs 15 residues. V lost 6 bases, J lost 3 bases, and 8 bases stayed unmatched. The CDR3 is CAISQSGSVTDTQYF. CDR3 bases: TGTGCCATCAGCCAGAGCGGGAGTGTAACAGATACGCAGTATTTT.

This clonotype has a count of ten or more. CDR3 DNA sequence: TGCAGTGCTAAGGGACAGGGGAGCGCCTACGAGCAGTACTTC. Translated: CSAKGQGSAYEQYF. The rearrangement links TRBV20-1 to TRBJ2-7; TRBD1 agrees at 10 bases. The J segment lost 2 bases and the V segment lost 4 bases, leaving 5 bases of the junction unmatched. The CDR3 extends over 14 amino acids. CDR1 is DFQATT, CDR2 SNEGSKA, per germline (reference sequence).

The rearrangement uses TRBV27 and TRBJ2-7, with D perhaps TRBD1 (6 bases). The ends were cut back, 4 bases at V and 1 base at J, with 17 bases in the middle. Germline V gene sequence: CDR1 MNHEY, CDR2 SMNVEV (reference sequence). The CDR3 length is 16 residues. The CDR3 DNA sequence: TGTGCCAGCAGTTCTCCTGGGTCAGGGGCTTCCTACGAGCAGTACTTC. Its protein is CASSSPGSGASYEQYF.

This clonotype was recorded many times. The chain carries TRBV27 and TRBJ2-3, with D perhaps matching TRBD2 (6 bases). V was clipped by 5 bases and J by 11 bases, with 14 bases between them. The CDR3 has 12 residues. CDR1 is MNHEY and CDR2 is SMNVEV in the germline V gene (reference sequence). The DNA of the CDR3 is TGTGCCAGCAGTACGAGGGGACTTAAGCAGTATTTT. Its translation is CASSTRGLKQYF.

In regard to this clonotype: This sequence may be a read error, since a much larger clone differs from it by one base. The CDR3 carries no conserved terminal phenylalanine or tryptophan, so it likely arises from a read error. The rearrangement links TRBV28 to TRBJ2-2; D tentatively reads TRBD1 or TRBD2 (6 bases each). Germline lookup yields CDR1 MDHEN and CDR2 SYDVKM. CDR3 size: 14 residues. V lost 5 bases and J lost 11, with 18 bases in between. CDR3 region: CASSTRGRTVELFL. CDR3 sequence (DNA): TGTGCCAGCAGTACTCGGGGGCGAACCGTCGAGCTGTTTTTA.